A selection of T cell receptor beta chains follows, all from one sample in a study of PD-1 blockade in classical Hodgkin lymphoma. Only in-frame clones appear in the TCRdb table, and some are missing; sequencing was by immunoSEQ multiplex PCR. The sample lists 100,000 or so clones; approximately 90% were seen once. The specimen was peripheral blood mononuclear cells (PBMCs), collected before the second cycle of nivolumab. These receptors all stem from a human donor with classical Hodgkin lymphoma. Both conserved end residues are part of each CDR3.

TRBJ2-1 TRBV4-2 CASSRGLHNEQFF
TRBJ1-1 TRBV4-1 CASSQDREETEAFF
TRBJ1-5 TRBV27 CASSFYFGNQPQHF
TRBJ1-1 TRBV30 CAWRQGGPEAFF
TRBJ2-3 TRBV7-9 CASSPGRGQTTDTQYF
TRBJ2-5 TRBV5-1 CASSYQETQYF
TRBJ1-2 TRBV28 CASLTGVGYTF
TRBJ1-2 TRBV6-1 CASSENGGYGYTF
TRBJ2-1 TRBV2 CASCRDRGVWEQFF
TRBJ2-7 TRBV7-2 CASSLQTGYYEQYF
TRBJ2-6 TRBV2 CASRPGGAPGANVLTF
TRBJ1-1 TRBV7-9 CASSSQIKAFF
TRBJ1-3 TRBV28 CASSISGNTIYF
TRBJ2-2 TRBV7-2 CASSLLPGAGELFF
TRBJ1-2 TRBV2 CASSTTTGQFGGYTF
TRBJ2-1 TRBV28 CASTNSGGARNEQFF
TRBJ2-7 TRBV7-9 CASSGESGQVTYEQYF
TRBJ1-2 TRBV11-2 CASSLLGQPEGYGYTF
TRBJ2-7 TRBV28 CASSEGTGYEQYF
TRBJ1-4 TRBV6-5 CASSDLGSEKLFF
TRBJ1-1 TRBV5-5 CASSLGIVMNTEAFF
TRBJ2-3 TRBV7-8 CASSLLGPVTSTDTQYF
TRBJ2-1 TRBV14 CASSQIFSGGAREQFF
TRBJ2-1 TRBV30 CAWASGTGWNEQFF
TRBJ1-2 TRBV7-2 CASSPPGGARYGYTF
TRBJ2-1 TRBV11-2 CASSPFGHWRFF
TRBJ1-6 TRBV6-5 CASTPDNSPLHF
TRBJ2-1 TRBV7-3 CASSSFSGQGNNEQFF
TRBJ1-2 TRBV28 CASSSPGAGANYGYTF
TRBJ1-3 TRBV11-2 CASSPTGASGNTIYF
TRBJ2-1 TRBV5-1 CASSLQGASNNEQFF
TRBJ2-3 TRBV4-2 CASSPSISTDTQYF
TRBJ1-1 TRBV18 CASSPLAGMAEAFF
TRBJ2-7 TRBV7-9 CASSFPNYEQYF
TRBJ2-4 TRBV27 CASSPRTDSNIQYF
TRBJ2-4 TRBV19 CASSTGGGKNIQYF
TRBJ1-2 TRBV18 CASSSDSFYGYTF
TRBJ2-2 TRBV7-2 CASLRGYDTGELFF
TRBJ1-4 TRBV6-5 CASSLQGKKLFF
TRBJ1-3 TRBV6-1 CASSAGTVGNTIYF
TRBJ2-7 TRBV6-5 CASSPYRGPYEQYF
TRBJ2-2 TRBV25-1 CASSGGELFF
TRBJ2-7 TRBV7-9 CASSLEPQGFYEQYF
TRBJ2-6 TRBV30 CAWRRDRVRSGANVLTF
TRBJ1-5 TRBV28 CASKTLQGLQPQHF
TRBJ1-2 TRBV7-2 CASSLAGRQGYTF
TRBJ2-7 TRBV6-5 CASSTSREQYF
TRBJ2-1 TRBV27 CASTDRIHNEQFF
TRBJ2-5 TRBV5-1 CASSLVLAGGQETQYF
TRBJ2-5 TRBV7-9 CASSAVWGLAAETQYF
TRBJ1-2 TRBV4-2 CASSQAGEANYGYTF
TRBJ1-1 TRBV10-3 CAISDPGGGAFF
TRBJ2-3 TRBV11-2 CASSGGQGHVADTQYF
TRBJ2-1 TRBV6-5 CASSYSGLTYNEQFF
TRBJ1-3 TRBV5-6 CASSLGIAGAYSGNTIYF
TRBJ1-2 TRBV19 CASNAWGDNYGYTF
TRBJ2-3 TRBV14 CASSQDRRQDNRDTQYF
TRBJ2-5 TRBV7-9 CASSRFTGTGLETQYF
TRBJ1-2 TRBV7-2 CASSFLRTGAHGYTF